This TCR beta chain was observed in a study of radiotherapy plus CTLA-4 blockade in lung cancer. Study-wide findings and caveats: Following radiotherapy plus ipilimumab, tumor-derived TCR clones expanded in the blood.

Method: immunoSEQ multiplex PCR; TCRdb's copy keeps in-frame clones and lacks some. The sample shows 85,000 to 90,000 clones, about two thirds of them seen only once. Points on this clone: The antigen remains undetermined.

Chemo-refractory metastatic non-small-cell lung cancer patients underwent focal radiation alongside CTLA-4 blockade with ipilimumab. This TCR derives from a human donor with non-small cell lung cancer that progressed on radiotherapy plus ipilimumab. The source was peripheral blood, collected from a patient treated with radiotherapy plus ipilimumab.

The CDR3 DNA is TGTGCCAGCAGCTTAGCGATAGGGCACACTGAAGCTTTCTTT. Its protein is CASSLAIGHTEAFF. This chain links TRBV7-8 with TRBJ1-1; unclear D gene. The CDR3 length is 14 residues. Trimming took 0 bases from V and 3 from J, leaving 8 bases between them. The germline V gene has CDR1 SGHVS and CDR2 FQNEAQ.